This record concerns one T cell receptor beta chain sequence. Its antigen remains unidentified. The sample originates from a study of cytomegalovirus exposure and HLA in healthy donors. Vbeta (60) and Jbeta (13) primers were used in the PCR. This table comes from immunoSEQ multiplex PCR, and its TCRdb copy is limited to in-frame clones, with some not included. The data show approximately 160,000 clones, with 75% seen just once and around 4.6% held by the top ten. Study-wide findings and caveats: Some segments of the V type, notably TRBV6-2 and TRBV6-3, were excluded as indistinguishable. Clonal expansion, a later analysis showed, was greater in HLA-associated TCR beta chains than in equally common others.

CDR3 length equals 11 residues. Germline V CDR1 and CDR2: LNHDA, SQIVND (reference sequence). V was clipped by 10 bases and J by 4 bases, with 10 bases between them. The clonotype was recovered from a male donor in good health and CMV-seronegative. Specimen: PBMCs. The chain is built from TRBV19 and TRBJ1-2, with TRBD1 as a possible D gene (5 bases). In DNA, the CDR3 is TGTGCCACGGCGGGGACCTATGGCTACACCTTC. This sequence encodes CATAGTYGYTF.